What follows describes a single TCR beta chain. The sample belongs to a study of blood T cell repertoires in COVID-19. Source study methods: For nucleated cells, counts were estimated from reference gene primer amplification. Sequenced by immunoSEQ multiplex PCR; TCRdb stores in-frame clones only, minus some. The V and J calls and clone size are taken from that table; D and trimming were inferred from the DNA. The repertoire has 200,000 to 250,000 clones, around 88% of them found once; the top ten carry approximately 2.9%. The CDR3 loop spans 15 amino acids. Per germline, CDR1 LGHNT and CDR2 FRNRAP. Trimming took 5 bases from V and 4 from J; bases not matched to a gene: 9.

This chain uses TRBV12-5 with TRBJ1-1; TRBD1 aligns across 8 bases. This TCR derives from a man between 50 and 59 years old with active or convalescent COVID-19. Sequences were obtained from peripheral blood. The CDR3 DNA reads TGTGCTAGTGGTCCCCCCAGGGGGCTGGGCACTGAAGCTTTCTTT. As protein: CASGPPRGLGTEAFF.